Presented here are 9 T cell receptor beta chains from one specimen sequenced in a study of identifying expanded T cells in peripheral blood. Profiling relied on immunoSEQ multiplex PCR, and the TCRdb table lists in-frame clones only, not all of them. The sample lists around 85,000 clones; more than 70% were seen once. Sequences were obtained from blood. These receptors were taken from a person aged 18-70 years in good health.

In this sample, this clone turned up once. This chain links TRBV6-6 with TRBJ2-5; 7 bases align to TRBD1. The CDR3 covers 13 residues. The trim removed 2 bases at V and 4 bases at J, leaving 1 base unmatched. The germline gives CDR1 MNHNY, CDR2 SVGAGI (reference sequence). The DNA of the CDR3 is TGTGCCAGCAGTTACAGGGACAGAGAGACCCAGTACTTC. As protein: CASSYRDRETQYF.

The chain carries TRBV4-2 and TRBJ1-5; D not certain. The ends were cut back, 0 bases at V and 7 bases at J, with 10 bases in the middle. Per germline, CDR1 LGHNA and CDR2 YNFKEQ. The CDR3 sequence is 14 residues long. CDR3 in DNA: TGTGCCAGCAGCCAAGAAGGCAGATTACAGCCCCAGCATTTT. It translates to CASSQEGRLQPQHF.

J is TRBJ1-1 and V is TRBV6-1, with D perhaps TRBD1 (6 bases). The ends were cut back, 3 bases at V and 6 bases at J, with 11 bases in the middle. The CDR3 has 13 residues. Germline CDR1 is MNHNS and CDR2 is SASEGT. CDR3 DNA sequence: TGTGCCAGCAGTGATGTTTACAGGGCTGAAGCTTTCTTT. Its protein is CASSDVYRAEAFF.

The sample holds one count of this clone. The CDR3 sequence: CASSPQGGGYNEQFF. CDR3 DNA sequence: TGTGCCAGCAGCCCACAGGGGGGAGGATACAATGAGCAGTTCTTC. The chain couples TRBV7-9 to TRBJ2-1, with 8 bases fitting TRBD1. Germline V lookup: CDR1 SEHNR, CDR2 FQNEAQ (reference sequence). The V gene end was trimmed by 5 bases and the J gene end by 4 bases; junction bases not matched to a gene: 7. This CDR3 comprises 15 residues.

This clone was detected a few times. The chain employs TRBV6-6 and TRBJ1-6, with TRBD1 matching over 9 bases. The germline V gene encodes CDR1 MNHNY and CDR2 SVGAGI (reference sequence). This CDR3 contains 13 residues. V lost 8 bases to trimming and J lost 6 bases; unmatched junction nucleotides: 2. The CDR3 DNA is TGTGCCAGCTTGACAGGGGGTAATTCACCCCTCCACTTT. Protein: CASLTGGNSPLHF.

This clone was recorded a few times. This chain joins TRBV29-1 and TRBJ2-5; 7 bases fit TRBD2. The CDR3 spans 13 residues. Germline CDR1 is SQVTM and CDR2 is ANQGSEA. J was trimmed by 6 bases and V by 5 bases; bases with no gene match: 9. The CDR3 DNA follows: TGCAGCGTTAACGGACTAGTGGGGCAGACCCAGTACTTC. Its protein is CSVNGLVGQTQYF.

The CDR3 DNA reads as TGTGCCAGTAGTATACGGGTACGACAGCTGAAGAACACTGAAGCTTTCTTT. Residues: CASSIRVRQLKNTEAFF. The chain is built from TRBV19 and TRBJ1-1, with D perhaps TRBD1 (5 bases). Germline assignment: CDR1 LNHDA and CDR2 SQIVND (reference sequence). This CDR3 region has 17 residues. V was shortened by 2 bases and J by 1 base, with 17 bases between the two germline ends.

The V gene is TRBV19, the J gene TRBJ2-7; the D gene is possibly TRBD2 (5 bases). V was shortened by 5 bases and J by 0 bases, with 17 bases between the two germline ends. Per germline, CDR1 LNHDA and CDR2 SQIVND (reference sequence). This CDR3 is built from 16 residues. In DNA, the CDR3 is TGTGCCAGTAGTGACGTCGGCAGGAGGAGCTCCTACGAGCAGTACTTC. Translated: CASSDVGRRSSYEQYF. The full variable domain, completed using reference TRBV19 and TRBJ2-7, is DGGITQSPKYLFRKEGQNVTLSCEQNLNHDAMYWYRQDPGQGLRLIYYSQIVNDFQKGDIAEGYSVSREKKESFPLTVTSAQKNPTAFYLCASSDVGRRSSYEQYFGPGTRLTVT.

The V and J genes are TRBV7-8 and TRBJ2-7; 9 bases agree with TRBD1. Trimming cost V 4 bases and J 6 bases; bases outside gene matches: 4. The CDR3 spans 13 residues. Germline CDR1 reads SGHVS; CDR2 reads FQNEAQ. The CDR3 DNA reads TGTGCCAGCAGCTCGACAGGGGGACTCGAGCAGTACTTC. It yields the protein CASSSTGGLEQYF.